The rows below give T cell receptor beta chains drawn from one sample of a study of response to subunit inactivated influenza vaccine. MiXCR, run by TCRdb on the RT-PCR reads, gives a single entry per CDR3 protein. The data hold some 500,000 distinct CDR3 sequences, with 25% observed a single time. The source was CD4+ T cells sorted from PBMCs, collected more than 4 days after vaccination. The receptors derive from a man aged 50 to 59 who received an inactivated influenza vaccine. The CDR3 runs from the conserved cysteine through the conserved F or W. Each record gives: clone size, J gene, D gene, V gene, CDR3 DNA, CDR3 protein. A D gene is named only where the DNA matches it firmly. Rows give clone size only sometimes, using once, few, many, or a class for an expanded clone.

many	TRBJ1-5	TRBD1	TRBV12-3/TRBV12-4	TGTGCCAGCAGTCAGACCTGGACAGGGTATAGCAATCAGCCCCAGCATTTT	CASSQTWTGYSNQPQHF
NA	TRBJ1-1	NA	TRBV29-1	TGCAGCGTTGAGGGGCGGTACTCCACTGAAGCTTTCTTT	CSVEGRYSTEAFF
few	TRBJ2-2	NA	TRBV7-9	TGTGCCAGCAGCTTAGCTGTTCCCGGGGAGCTGTTTTTT	CASSLAVPGELFF
few	TRBJ2-7	NA	TRBV2	TGTGCCAGCAAGAGTGACCACTACGAGCAGTACTTC	CASKSDHYEQYF
few	TRBJ1-4	NA	TRBV29-1	TGCAGCGCAAGGACACTGAGGAGTGAAAAACTGTTTTTT	CSARTLRSEKLFF
few	TRBJ2-1	TRBD2	TRBV11-2	TGTGCCAGCAGCTTAGTAAGGACTAGCGGGAGCAATGAGCAGTTCTTC	CASSLVRTSGSNEQFF
few	TRBJ2-1	TRBD2	TRBV9	TGTGCCAGCAGCGTAGCGGCGGGAGTGGGGTACAATGAGCAGTTCTTC	CASSVAAGVGYNEQFF
many	TRBJ1-1	NA	TRBV5-1	TGCGCCAGCAGCTTGCCGCCGGGGACTGAAGCTTTCTTT	CASSLPPGTEAFF
NA	TRBJ1-4	NA	TRBV6-2/TRBV6-3	TGTGCCAGCAGTTACACGGCAGAAAAACTGTTTTTT	CASSYTAEKLFF
NA	TRBJ2-5	TRBD2	TRBV2	TGTGCCAGCAGTCCACGGCTAGCGGGGGGACAAGAGACCCAGTACTTC	CASSPRLAGGQETQYF
few	TRBJ2-7	TRBD1	TRBV5-6	TGTGCCAGCAGCTTCGGGACAGGGGGACTCTACGAGCAGTACTTC	CASSFGTGGLYEQYF
NA	TRBJ2-3	NA	TRBV20-1	TGCAGTGCCGTAACGCTACAGGGAGCCATGGCGGATACGCAGTATTTT	CSAVTLQGAMADTQYF
NA	TRBJ2-1	NA	TRBV20-1	TGCAGTGCTAGAGATCGGGGGGCAAGTTACAATGAGCAGTTCTTC	CSARDRGASYNEQFF
NA	TRBJ2-3	NA	TRBV5-1	TGCGCCAGCAGCTCTCAGGGCTCTCTAGATACGCAGTATTTT	CASSSQGSLDTQYF
NA	TRBJ1-1	NA	TRBV3-1	TGTGCCAGCAGCTATTCTCCGGGGACGGGGACTGAAGCTTTCTTT	CASSYSPGTGTEAFF
few	TRBJ2-2	NA	TRBV20-1	TGCAGTGCCCAAGGGGCGACGGGCACCGGGGAGCTGTTTTTT	CSAQGATGTGELFF
few	TRBJ2-3	NA	TRBV20-1	TGCAGTGCTAGATCAAGTTCGACACCAGATACGCAGTATTTT	CSARSSSTPDTQYF
few	TRBJ2-2	NA	TRBV4-2	TGTGCCAGCAGCCAGCATTACGTGAGCAGGGCGAACACCGGGGAGCTGTTTTTT	CASSQHYVSRANTGELFF
NA	TRBJ2-2	NA	TRBV5-1	TGCGCCAGCAGTATTAATCAGGGGAACACCGGGGAGCTGTTTTTT	CASSINQGNTGELFF
few	TRBJ1-1	TRBD1	TRBV10-3	TGTGCCATCAGGGACCGGCAGGGGGTGTTCACTGAAGCTTTCTTT	CAIRDRQGVFTEAFF
many	TRBJ2-1	NA	TRBV7-2	TGTGCCAGCAGCCTTCCTAAGGGGAGCAATGAGCAGTTCTTC	CASSLPKGSNEQFF
NA	TRBJ2-6	NA	TRBV27	TGTGCCAGCAGTTTACTGGGGACTTATTCTGGGGCCAACGTCCTGACTTTC	CASSLLGTYSGANVLTF
few	TRBJ2-7	TRBD2	TRBV5-1	TGCGCCAGCAGCTTGTGGGGGGGACTATCGACCTACGAGCAGTACTTC	CASSLWGGLSTYEQYF
NA	TRBJ2-1	NA	TRBV29-1	TGCAGCGTTGAAGATCAGCCAGGGTTAACCTACAATGAGCAGTTCTTC	CSVEDQPGLTYNEQFF
few	TRBJ2-2	NA	TRBV20-1	TGCAGTGCCCCTGGGGGGGCAGCCGGGGAGCTGTTTTTT	CSAPGGAAGELFF
NA	TRBJ2-7	NA	TRBV7-2	TGTGCCAGCAGCGCGGGACAGCGGAGCTACGAGCAGTACTTC	CASSAGQRSYEQYF
NA	TRBJ2-3	NA	TRBV10-3	TGTGCCATCAGTGAGACAGGGTCGAACACAGATACGCAGTATTTT	CAISETGSNTDTQYF
few	TRBJ2-7	TRBD1	TRBV7-9	TGTGCCAGCAGCCTAGAAGGGACAGCCTACGAGCAGTACTTC	CASSLEGTAYEQYF
NA	TRBJ2-2	NA	TRBV29-1	TGCAGCGCCACCGCCGAGAACACCGGGGAGCTGTTTTTT	CSATAENTGELFF
few	TRBJ2-7	NA	TRBV12-3/TRBV12-4	TGTGCCAGCAGTTTGCTAGCTGGCATGGGCGAGCAGTACTTC	CASSLLAGMGEQYF
few	TRBJ1-1	NA	TRBV5-5	TGTGCCAGCAGTTCCCCGACGAGGAACACTGAAGCTTTCTTT	CASSSPTRNTEAFF
NA	TRBJ2-7	NA	TRBV27	TGTGCCAGCAGTTTCTCTCGCCACTACGAGCAGTACTTC	CASSFSRHYEQYF
NA	TRBJ1-4	NA	TRBV19	TGTGCCAGTAGTAACCCCGGAGCAACTAATGAAAAACTGTTTTTT	CASSNPGATNEKLFF
few	TRBJ2-1	TRBD1	TRBV10-3	TGTGCCATCAGTGCCGACAGGGGTCCCTACAATGAGCAGTTCTTC	CAISADRGPYNEQFF
few	TRBJ2-5	NA	TRBV20-1	TGCAGTGCTAGAGATGGGGGCACCTACCAAGAGACCCAGTACTTC	CSARDGGTYQETQYF
NA	TRBJ1-1	NA	TRBV12-3/TRBV12-4	TGTGCCAGCACCCCAAATGCTCTCACTGAAGCTTTCTTT	CASTPNALTEAFF
NA	TRBJ1-5	NA	TRBV6-2/TRBV6-3	TGTGCCAGCAGTTACCTGGACACTGGGGGGAATAAGCCCCAGCATTTT	CASSYLDTGGNKPQHF
NA	TRBJ1-6	NA	TRBV5-1	TGCGCCAGCAGCCCTACGGGTGATTCACCCCTCCACTTT	CASSPTGDSPLHF
few	TRBJ2-7	NA	TRBV28	TGTGCCAGCAGGAAGACGCTCCAGGGATCCGAGCAGTACTTC	CASRKTLQGSEQYF
NA	TRBJ1-1	NA	TRBV5-1	TGCGCCAGCAGCTTGGTGACAGACTCTGAAGCTTTCTTT	CASSLVTDSEAFF
NA	TRBJ2-5	NA	TRBV4-3	TGCGCCAGCAGCCAAGCGTACGGGGGTGAGACCCAGTACTTC	CASSQAYGGETQYF